This T cell receptor beta chain derives from a study of patients and donors after allogeneic stem cell transplantation. CDR1 and CDR2 from the germline V gene are DFQATT and SNEGSKA (reference sequence). This CDR3 has 18 residues. After removal of 6 bases from V and 2 bases from J, the junction contained 11 bases not matched to a gene. This clonotype was seen more than once but under ten times. A single record per CDR3 protein comes from TCRdb applying MiXCR to the RT-PCR reads. The sample has about 25,000 distinct CDR3 sequences, about 8% seen once. This chain connects TRBV20-1 to TRBJ2-2, with 14 bases identical to TRBD2. Sequenced: blood, either unsorted or a sorted T cell fraction (not recorded which). This clonotype was obtained from a human donor who was either an allogeneic HSCT recipient or a stem cell or donor lymphocyte infusion donor (not recorded which). It is not recorded whose cells these are; they may come from a transplant donor. The CDR3 nucleotides are TGCAGTGCCGCGGCGGGACTAGCGGGAGAGAGAAACACCGGGGAGCTGTTTTTT. Translation gives CSAAAGLAGERNTGELFF.